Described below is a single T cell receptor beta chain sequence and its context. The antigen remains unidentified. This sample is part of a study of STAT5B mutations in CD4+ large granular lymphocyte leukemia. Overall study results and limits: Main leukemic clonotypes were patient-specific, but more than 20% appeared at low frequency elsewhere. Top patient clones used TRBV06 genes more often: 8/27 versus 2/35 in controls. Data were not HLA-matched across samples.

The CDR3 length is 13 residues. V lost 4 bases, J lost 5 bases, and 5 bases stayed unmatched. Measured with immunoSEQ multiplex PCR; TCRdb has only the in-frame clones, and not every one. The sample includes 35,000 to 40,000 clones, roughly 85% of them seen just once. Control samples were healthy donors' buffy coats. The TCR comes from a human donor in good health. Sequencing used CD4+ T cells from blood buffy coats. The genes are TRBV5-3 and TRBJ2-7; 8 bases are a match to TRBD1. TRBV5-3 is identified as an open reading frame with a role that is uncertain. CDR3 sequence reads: CARSPDRAHEQYF. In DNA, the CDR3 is TGTGCCAGAAGCCCGGACAGGGCCCACGAGCAGTACTTC.